These 26 T cell receptor beta chains originate from one sample sequenced in a study of shared clonotypes between healthy human individuals. TCRdb's copy holds only in-frame clones and misses some; the assay was immunoSEQ multiplex PCR. This sample has a few million clones; over 85% occur once, and the top ten carry roughly 0.14%. Sequenced sample: naive CD4+ T cells sorted from blood. The subset: CD45RA+ positively selected. These receptors all come from a man aged 18-30 years in good health.

Concerning this clone: This sample includes further DNA sequences coding for the same CDR3. The rearrangement links TRBV6-5 to TRBJ1-6; no definite D call. V gave up 5 bases and J gave up 11 bases, with 10 bases separating them. This CDR3 is built from 12 residues. Per germline, CDR1 MNHEY and CDR2 SVGAGI. CDR3 in DNA: TGTGCCAGCAGTCGACCCTCAGCACCCCTCCACTTT. This translates into CASSRPSAPLHF.

This chain connects TRBV19 to TRBJ1-1; possibly TRBD1 for D (6 bases). Trimming removed 5 bases at V and 1 base at J, with 14 bases between. The CDR3 is 15 amino acids. Germline-derived CDR1 and CDR2 are LNHDA and SQIVND (reference sequence). Written as DNA, the CDR3 is TGTGCCAGTAGTGAGGCAGGGGAGTGGAACACTGAAGCTTTCTTT. Amino acids: CASSEAGEWNTEAFF.

The CDR3 protein is CASSPQPGRGYEQYF. The CDR3 nucleotides read TGTGCCAGCAGCCCCCAACCCGGGAGGGGCTACGAGCAGTACTTC. The rearrangement joins TRBV7-8 to TRBJ2-7; 8 positions agree with TRBD2. J gave up 3 bases and V 5 bases, and 9 bases lay outside the gene matches. The CDR3 extends over 15 amino acids. In germline, CDR1 is SGHVS, CDR2 FQNEAQ. The variable domain in full, completed from reference TRBV7-8 and TRBJ2-7, reads GAGVSQSPRYKVAKRGQDVALRCDPISGHVSLFWYQQALGQGPEFLTYFQNEAQLDKSGLPSDRFFAERPEGSVSTLKIQRTQQEDSAVYLCASSPQPGRGYEQYFGPGTRLTVT.

As for this clone: Other DNA sequences within the sample encode an identical CDR3. The gene calls are TRBV6-1 and TRBJ2-3; D uncertain. From germline, CDR1 is MNHNS and CDR2 SASEGT. The V end lost 1 base, the J end lost 4 bases, and 9 bases lay between the germline ends. CDR3 length: 14 amino acids. CDR3 sequence: CASSEGLIADTQYF. DNA for the CDR3: TGTGCCAGCAGTGAAGGTCTAATTGCAGATACGCAGTATTTT.

The chain's CDR3 is CASSHPPQKRGEQFF. The CDR3 DNA sequence: TGTGCCAGCAGCCACCCACCCCAAAAGCGCGGCGAGCAGTTCTTC. The genes are TRBV7-8 and TRBJ2-1, with D unresolved. The CDR3 loop spans 15 amino acids. V was cut by 5 bases and J by 10 bases, with 21 bases left in between. Germline lookup yields CDR1 SGHVS and CDR2 FQNEAQ.

V and J are TRBV2 and TRBJ2-2; no definite D call. Trimming took 7 bases from V and 4 from J, leaving 10 bases between them. The CDR3 runs to 13 residues. Germline-derived CDR1 and CDR2 are SNHLY and FYNNEI. CDR3 DNA: TGTGCCAGCAATAGGGCAGTCACCGGGGAGCTGTTTTTT. Translation: CASNRAVTGELFF.

This rearrangement joins TRBV4-2 to TRBJ2-7; 9 bases agree with TRBD1. The germline V gene encodes CDR1 LGHNA and CDR2 YNFKEQ. J was trimmed by 5 bases and V by 0 bases; bases with no gene match: 11. The CDR3 is 17 residues long. In nucleotides, the CDR3 is TGTGCCAGCAGCCAAGAAGTTCCTCCGGGACAGGGAGACGAGCAGTACTTC. It specifies CASSQEVPPGQGDEQYF.

This clone was found a few times. The same CDR3 can be traced to other DNA sequences in this sample. J is TRBJ1-1 and V is TRBV19, with 10 bases lining up with TRBD1. V trimming: 6 bases; J trimming: 4 bases; junction bases outside the gene matches: 2. The CDR3 runs to 13 residues. Looked up from germline, CDR1 is LNHDA and CDR2 is SQIVND (reference sequence). CDR3 bases: TGTGCCAGTAGCCGGGACAGGGGCACTGAAGCTTTCTTT. Translation: CASSRDRGTEAFF. The entire variable domain, with the rest obtained from reference TRBV19 and TRBJ1-1, is as follows: DGGITQSPKYLFRKEGQNVTLSCEQNLNHDAMYWYRQDPGQGLRLIYYSQIVNDFQKGDIAEGYSVSREKKESFPLTVTSAQKNPTAFYLCASSRDRGTEAFFGQGTRLTVV.

The V call is TRBV2, the J call TRBJ1-2; 9 bases match TRBD1. J was trimmed by 13 bases and V by 4 bases; bases with no gene match: 10. CDR3 length: 13 residues. Per germline, CDR1 SNHLY and CDR2 FYNNEI. The CDR3 protein is CASSGGQGRSCTF. CDR3 bases: TGTGCCAGCAGTGGGGGACAGGGTCGTAGCTGCACCTTC.

The V gene is TRBV15, the J gene TRBJ2-3, with D unresolved. Germline V gene lookup returns CDR1 LNHNV and CDR2 YYDKDF (reference sequence). The CDR3 contains 15 residues. Trimming took off 0 bases at V and 2 bases at J, with 9 bases between the two ends. DNA of the CDR3: TGTGCCACCAGCAGAGAATGGGATATCACAGATACGCAGTATTTT. Its translation: CATSREWDITDTQYF.

The chain links TRBV5-4 to TRBJ2-2; the D gene could be TRBD1 or TRBD2 (5 bases each). The length of the CDR3 is 16 residues. Germline V gene lookup returns CDR1 SGHNT and CDR2 YYREEE (reference sequence). The V end was cut by 5 bases, the J end by 4 bases, with 18 bases between. The CDR3 loop is CASSMVGDVSTGELFF. CDR3 sequence (DNA): TGTGCCAGCAGTATGGTGGGGGACGTGTCCACCGGGGAGCTGTTTTTT.

CDR3 in DNA: TGTGCCAGCTCACCAACCGGACTAGCGGGAGGATACGAGCAGTACTTC. Its protein product is CASSPTGLAGGYEQYF. The rearrangement uses TRBV18 and TRBJ2-7, with 14 bases identical to TRBD2. V gave up 2 bases and J gave up 4 bases; unmatched junction bases: 4. This CDR3 comprises 16 residues. Germline values: CDR1 KGHSH, CDR2 LQKENI.

In its sample, this clone was seen once. The chain employs TRBV7-2 and TRBJ2-5; the D gene is possibly TRBD1 (5 bases). Germline loops: CDR1 SGHTA, CDR2 FQGNSA. The CDR3 runs 15 residues. V lost 1 base and J lost 4, with 13 bases in between. As DNA, the CDR3 is TGTGCCAGCAGCTTAGATGGGGCAGCTGGAGAGACCCAGTACTTC. The encoded protein is CASSLDGAAGETQYF.

The rearrangement uses TRBV7-9 and TRBJ2-5; TRBD1 is a possible D gene (6 bases). Between the trimmed V and J ends, which lost 5 bases and 3 bases, there was a span of 13 bases. CDR3 length: 14 amino acids. From germline, CDR1 is SEHNR and CDR2 FQNEAQ (reference sequence). CDR3 protein: CASSVQGIKETQYF. CDR3 nucleotide sequence: TGTGCCAGCAGCGTACAGGGTATTAAAGAGACCCAGTACTTC.

This chain uses TRBV7-2 with TRBJ1-6; D unclear. Deletions cut 5 bases from V and 9 bases from J, with 8 bases between. The CDR3 totals 12 residues. The germline gives CDR1 SGHTA, CDR2 FQGNSA. CDR3 in DNA: TGTGCCAGCAGCATGCAGAGTTCACCCCTCCACTTT. Protein product: CASSMQSSPLHF.

The CDR3 DNA follows: TGTGCCAGCAGCTTAGTAAGCGGGAGAGGGACCGGGGAGCTGTTTTTT. Protein product: CASSLVSGRGTGELFF. This chain uses TRBV7-2 with TRBJ2-2; 8 bases align to TRBD2. Germline CDR1 reads SGHTA; CDR2 reads FQGNSA. V was clipped by 1 base and J by 5 bases; unmatched bases: 6. CDR3 length equals 16 residues.

This chain connects TRBV11-2 to TRBJ1-1; a possible D gene is TRBD1 (6 bases). This CDR3 contains 15 residues. Germline CDR1 and CDR2: SGHAT and FQNNGV. V gave up 6 bases and J gave up 4 bases, with 18 bases separating them. CDR3: CASSYIRGQGTEAFF. The DNA for the CDR3 is TGTGCCAGCAGTTATATCCGGGGGCAGGGCACTGAAGCTTTCTTT.

The chain employs TRBV6-1 and TRBJ2-2; D unresolved. This CDR3 has 13 residues. The ends were cut back, 3 bases at V and 3 bases at J, with 5 bases in the middle. Germline V gene lookup returns CDR1 MNHNS and CDR2 SASEGT. The CDR3 reads CASSDWDTGELFF. CDR3 nucleotide sequence: TGTGCCAGCAGTGATTGGGACACCGGGGAGCTGTTTTTT.

The V call is TRBV29-1, the J call TRBJ1-1, with D possibly TRBD1 on 5 matching bases. CDR3 length: 14 residues. Trimming stripped 1 base from V and 0 bases from J, with 9 bases between. CDR1 and CDR2 from the germline V gene are SQVTM and ANQGSEA. The CDR3 DNA is TGCAGCGTTGAAGTCAACAGGATGAACACTGAAGCTTTCTTT. This codes for CSVEVNRMNTEAFF.

The chain combines TRBV19 with TRBJ2-6; maybe TRBD1 (5 bases). Germline CDR1 is LNHDA and CDR2 is SQIVND (reference sequence). V lost 9 bases and J lost 2, with 14 bases in between. This CDR3 contains 15 residues. CDR3 protein: CASQLQVAGANVLTF. In DNA form, the CDR3 reads TGTGCCAGCCAGCTACAGGTCGCTGGGGCCAACGTCCTGACTTTC. The whole variable domain, filled in from reference TRBV19 and TRBJ2-6, reads DGGITQSPKYLFRKEGQNVTLSCEQNLNHDAMYWYRQDPGQGLRLIYYSQIVNDFQKGDIAEGYSVSREKKESFPLTVTSAQKNPTAFYLCASQLQVAGANVLTFGAGSRLTVL.

The chain joins TRBV27 to TRBJ2-2; D is perhaps TRBD2 (6 bases). CDR3 length: 16 residues. V lost 6 bases and J lost 7, with 21 bases in between. Per the germline V gene, CDR1 is MNHEY and CDR2 is SMNVEV (reference sequence). CDR3 coding DNA: TGTGCCAGCAGGGGCTTAGGTAGCGGATTCGGCGGGGAGCTGTTTTTT. As protein: CASRGLGSGFGGELFF.

Details on this clone: Other DNA sequences in the same sample also yield this CDR3. The CDR3 coding sequence is TGTGCCAGCAGTTACTCTCCAGGGGGCGGGTATGGCTACACCTTC. The encoded protein is CASSYSPGGGYGYTF. The chain has TRBV6-5 and TRBJ1-2; 8 nucleotides agree with TRBD1. Germline V gene data show CDR1 as MNHEY and CDR2 as SVGAGI. The CDR3 runs 15 residues. The ends lost 0 bases at V and 5 bases at J; junction bases unmatched: 5.

Concerning this clone itself: This sample includes further DNA sequences coding for the same CDR3. The chain is built from TRBV10-1 and TRBJ1-2; no definite D call. Germline-derived CDR1 and CDR2 are WNHNN and SYGVQD (reference sequence). CDR3 size: 13 residues. V shed 3 bases and J shed 0 bases, with 5 bases lying between them. The CDR3 protein is CASSDSPNYGYTF. The CDR3 region has the DNA TGCGCCAGCAGTGATAGCCCTAACTATGGCTACACCTTC.

Only one count was recorded for this clone. The chain uses TRBV6-1 and TRBJ1-3; D call uncertain. Germline-derived CDR1 and CDR2 are MNHNS and SASEGT. This CDR3 spans 13 amino acids. Trimming cost V 9 bases and J 1 base, with 10 bases left between them. CDR3 nucleotide sequence: TGTGCCAGTGTAAGGGAATCTGGAAACACCATATATTTT. Translated, it gives CASVRESGNTIYF.

V usage is TRBV5-1 and J usage is TRBJ2-2; D ambiguous. Germline V gene sequence: CDR1 SGHRS, CDR2 YFSETQ. The CDR3 runs to 13 residues. Trimming removed 1 base from V and 4 bases from J, with 5 bases in between. CDR3 protein: CASSLPATGELFF. Here the CDR3 DNA reads TGCGCCAGCAGCTTGCCGGCCACCGGGGAGCTGTTTTTT. Complete variable domain (other parts from reference TRBV5-1 and TRBJ2-2): KAGVTQTPRYLIKTRGQQVTLSCSPISGHRSVSWYQQTPGQGLQFLFEYFSETQRNKGNFPGRFSGRQFSNSRSEMNVSTLELGDSALYLCASSLPATGELFFGEGSRLTVL.

The chain couples TRBV29-1 to TRBJ2-5; TRBD2 matches 7 bases. V lost 6 bases, J lost 5 bases, and 12 bases stayed unmatched. The length of the CDR3 is 14 residues. Per the germline V gene, CDR1 is SQVTM and CDR2 is ANQGSEA. The CDR3 coding sequence is TGCAGCGTGGGGGGGTTCGGTGGTCGGGAGACCCAGTACTTC. Residues: CSVGGFGGRETQYF.